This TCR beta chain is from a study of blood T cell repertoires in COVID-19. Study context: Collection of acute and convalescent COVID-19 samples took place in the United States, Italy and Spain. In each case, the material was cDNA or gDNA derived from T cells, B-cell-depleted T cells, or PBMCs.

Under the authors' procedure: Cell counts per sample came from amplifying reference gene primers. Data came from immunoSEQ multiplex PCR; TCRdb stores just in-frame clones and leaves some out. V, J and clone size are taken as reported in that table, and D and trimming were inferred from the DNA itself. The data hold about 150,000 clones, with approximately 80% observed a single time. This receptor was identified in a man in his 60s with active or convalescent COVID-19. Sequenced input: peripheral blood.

CDR3 nucleotide sequence: TGCGCCAGCTTTGTAGTGGACAGGGACAATGAGCAGTTCTTC. Translated, it gives CASFVVDRDNEQFF. The chain employs TRBV5-1 and TRBJ2-1; 8 bases match TRBD1. The length of the CDR3 is 14 residues. Germline CDR1 is SGHRS and CDR2 is YFSETQ. V lost 7 bases to trimming and J lost 5 bases; unmatched junction nucleotides: 8.